This entry lists 9 T cell receptor beta chains sequenced from one sample in a study of blood T cell repertoires in COVID-19. Only in-frame clones appear in the TCRdb table, and some are missing; sequencing was by immunoSEQ multiplex PCR. The sample includes fewer than 120,000 clones, 87% of them seen just once. Sequencing was carried out using peripheral blood. The receptor set was obtained from a human donor in a cohort sampled during active COVID-19.

The DNA for the CDR3 is TGTGCCAGCAGTATGGGGGGATCCACTGAAGCTTTCTTT. Its protein is CASSMGGSTEAFF. This rearrangement joins TRBV2 to TRBJ1-1; possibly TRBD1 for D (5 bases). The CDR3 runs to 13 residues. Germline CDR1 reads SNHLY; CDR2 reads FYNNEI. V lost 5 bases and J lost 4, with 11 bases in between.

The gene calls are TRBV5-1 and TRBJ2-5; D might be TRBD2 (5 bases). The ends were cut back, 0 bases at V and 5 bases at J, with 14 bases in the middle. Germline CDR1 SGHRS, CDR2 YFSETQ. This CDR3 region has 15 residues. In nucleotides, the CDR3 is TGCGCCAGCAGCTTGGGAGGGTCCGTCCGGGAGACCCAGTACTTC. Translating gives CASSLGGSVRETQYF.

The chain uses TRBV19 and TRBJ1-2; D is uncertain. CDR1 is LNHDA, CDR2 SQIVND, per germline (reference sequence). Trimming pared 3 bases from V and 12 bases from J, leaving 14 bases between. The CDR3 extends over 12 amino acids. The CDR3 sequence: CASSMNSGEHTF. CDR3 in DNA: TGTGCCAGTAGTATGAACAGCGGGGAACACACCTTC.

The J gene is TRBJ1-1, the V gene TRBV18; D gene uncertain. The V and J ends lost 5 bases and 1 base respectively, with 8 bases between them. This CDR3 region has 13 residues. Per the germline V gene, CDR1 is KGHSH and CDR2 is LQKENI. CDR3 sequence: CASSGSPNTEAFF. DNA for the CDR3: TGTGCCAGCTCAGGCTCACCGAACACTGAAGCTTTCTTT. The variable domain in full, with the rest retrieved from reference TRBV18 and TRBJ1-1, is NAGVMQNPRHLVRRRGQEARLRCSPMKGHSHVYWYRQLPEEGLKFMVYLQKENIIDESGMPKERFSAEFPKEGPSILRIQQVVRGDSAAYFCASSGSPNTEAFFGQGTRLTVV.

The chain links TRBV10-1 to TRBJ2-2; D is perhaps TRBD2 (5 bases). This CDR3 comprises 19 residues. Trimming stripped 3 bases from V and 6 bases from J, with 26 bases between. Germline V gene lookup returns CDR1 WNHNN and CDR2 SYGVQD (reference sequence). DNA of the CDR3: TGCGCCAGCAGTGATTCATACCCACTCGCGTTACTAGAAGCCGGGGAGCTGTTTTTT. Protein sequence: CASSDSYPLALLEAGELFF.

The rearrangement joins TRBV12-5 to TRBJ2-3; no reliable D call. The germline V and J ends were trimmed by 0 bases and 4 bases, with 5 bases remaining between them. Germline V gene sequence: CDR1 LGHNT, CDR2 FRNRAP. The CDR3 spans 13 residues. The CDR3: CASGLVRADTQYF. The CDR3 coding sequence is TGTGCTAGTGGTTTGGTACGGGCAGATACGCAGTATTTT.

The sample holds a few counts of this clone. The chain has TRBV2 and TRBJ1-1; 8 bases match TRBD1. The CDR3 contains 14 residues. Losses at the gene ends were 6 bases for V and 5 bases for J; bases not matched to a gene: 8. Germline V gene data show CDR1 as SNHLY and CDR2 as FYNNEI. CDR3 region: CASSRRQGTTEAFF. DNA of the CDR3: TGTGCCAGCAGCCGAAGACAGGGGACTACTGAAGCTTTCTTT.

This clone has a count of ten or more. As DNA, the CDR3 is TGTGCCAGCAGTCGATATAGGGGGCCGGAATACGAGCAGTACTTC. It encodes CASSRYRGPEYEQYF. J is TRBJ2-7 and V is TRBV3-1 (or the pseudogene TRBV3-2), with 7 bases matching TRBD1. Germline V CDR1 and CDR2: LGHDT, YNNKEL (reference sequence). V was clipped by 6 bases and J by 4 bases; unmatched bases: 12. The CDR3 consists of 15 residues.

This rearrangement joins TRBV15 to TRBJ2-2, with D perhaps matching TRBD1 (5 bases). Per the germline V gene, CDR1 is LNHNV and CDR2 is YYDKDF (reference sequence). CDR3 length: 13 amino acids. Between the trimmed V and J ends, which lost 3 bases and 3 bases, there was a span of 5 bases. The CDR3 reads CATSSRDTGELFF. In DNA, the CDR3 is TGTGCCACCAGCAGCAGGGACACCGGGGAGCTGTTTTTT.